This TCR beta chain was retrieved from a study of control samples from healthy donors and cancer patients. Repertoires were generated with immunoSEQ multiplex PCR, while TCRdb's copy carries only in-frame clones and drops some. The table has around 90,000 clones, approximately 86% seen once. This sequence originates from a man aged 25-40 years in good health. The source material was blood.

CDR3 amino acids: CASSFSGASYNEQFF. For the CDR3, the DNA is TGTGCCAGCAGCTTTAGCGGGGCGAGCTACAATGAGCAGTTCTTC. J is TRBJ2-1 and V is TRBV7-2, with 8 bases aligning to TRBD2. CDR3 length equals 15 residues. The germline CDR1 and CDR2 sequences are SGHTA and FQGNSA. V lost 3 bases to trimming and J lost 3 bases; unmatched junction nucleotides: 4.